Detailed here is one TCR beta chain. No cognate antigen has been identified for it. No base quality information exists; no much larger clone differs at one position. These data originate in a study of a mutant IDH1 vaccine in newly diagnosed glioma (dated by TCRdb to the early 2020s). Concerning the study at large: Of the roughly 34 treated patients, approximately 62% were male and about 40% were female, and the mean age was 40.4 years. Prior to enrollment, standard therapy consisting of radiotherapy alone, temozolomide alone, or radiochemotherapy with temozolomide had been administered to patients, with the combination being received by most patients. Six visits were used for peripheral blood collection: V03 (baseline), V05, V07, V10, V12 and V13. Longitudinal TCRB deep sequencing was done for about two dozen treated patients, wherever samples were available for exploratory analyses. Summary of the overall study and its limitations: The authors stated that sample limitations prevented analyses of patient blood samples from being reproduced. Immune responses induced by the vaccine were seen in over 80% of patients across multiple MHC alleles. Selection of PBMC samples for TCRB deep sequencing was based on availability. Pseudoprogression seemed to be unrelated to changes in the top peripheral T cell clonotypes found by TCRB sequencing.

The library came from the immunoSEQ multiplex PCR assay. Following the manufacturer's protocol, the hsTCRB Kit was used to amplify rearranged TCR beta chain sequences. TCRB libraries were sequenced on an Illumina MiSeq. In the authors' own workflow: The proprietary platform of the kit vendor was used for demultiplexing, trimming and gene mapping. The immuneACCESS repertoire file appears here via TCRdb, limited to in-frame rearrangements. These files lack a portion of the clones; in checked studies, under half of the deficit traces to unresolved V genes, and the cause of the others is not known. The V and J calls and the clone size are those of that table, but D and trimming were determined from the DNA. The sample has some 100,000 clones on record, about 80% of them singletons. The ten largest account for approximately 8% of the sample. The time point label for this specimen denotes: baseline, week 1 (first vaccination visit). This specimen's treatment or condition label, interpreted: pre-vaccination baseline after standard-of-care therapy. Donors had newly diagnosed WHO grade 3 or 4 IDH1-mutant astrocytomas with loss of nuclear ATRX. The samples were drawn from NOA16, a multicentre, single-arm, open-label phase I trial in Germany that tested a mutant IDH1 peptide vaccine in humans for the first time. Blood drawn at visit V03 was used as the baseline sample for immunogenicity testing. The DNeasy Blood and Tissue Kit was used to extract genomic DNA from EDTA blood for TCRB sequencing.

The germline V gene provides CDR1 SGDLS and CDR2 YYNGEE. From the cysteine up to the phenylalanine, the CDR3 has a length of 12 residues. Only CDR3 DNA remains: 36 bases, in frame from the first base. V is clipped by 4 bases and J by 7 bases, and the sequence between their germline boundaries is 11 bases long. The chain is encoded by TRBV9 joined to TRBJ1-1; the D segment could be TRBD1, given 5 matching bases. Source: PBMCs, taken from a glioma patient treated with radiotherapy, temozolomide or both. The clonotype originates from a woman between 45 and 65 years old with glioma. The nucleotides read TGTGCCAGCAGCCCCCGGGGGGGTGAAGCTTTCTTT. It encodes CASSPRGGEAFF.